A single sample is the source of the 20 T cell receptor beta chains below, sequenced in a study of cytomegalovirus exposure and HLA in healthy donors. Researchers ran the PCR with 60 Vbeta and 13 Jbeta primers. Assay used: immunoSEQ multiplex PCR; TCRdb lists only in-frame clones, some missing. The sample includes 150,000 or so clones, under 80% of them seen just once. Source material: PBMCs. These TCRs come from a woman in her thirties in good health and CMV-seronegative.

The chain links TRBV6-5 to TRBJ2-7; 10 bases map to TRBD1. Germline V CDR1 and CDR2: MNHEY, SVGAGI. The junction had 6 bases not matched to a gene; V was cut back by 6 bases and J by 1 base. The CDR3 extends over 15 amino acids. CDR3: CASRLKGQGSYEQYF. CDR3 DNA: TGTGCCAGCAGATTGAAGGGACAGGGGTCCTACGAGCAGTACTTC.

The chain is built from TRBV30 and TRBJ1-3; no firm D call. The CDR3 sequence is 14 residues long. Germline V CDR1 and CDR2: GTSNPN, SVGIG (reference sequence). V gave up 2 bases and J gave up 7 bases, with 15 bases separating them. CDR3 coding DNA: TGTGCCTGGAGTCAGGATGCTTCGGGGAACACCATATATTTT. This translates into CAWSQDASGNTIYF.

This chain links TRBV7-8 with TRBJ1-5, with 7 bases identical to TRBD1. Germline loops: CDR1 SGHVS, CDR2 FQNEAQ. Trimming removed 1 base from V and 7 bases from J; junction bases left unmatched: 7. The CDR3 spans 15 residues. This CDR3 is CASSLGTGFLQPQHF. CDR3 DNA: TGTGCCAGCAGCTTAGGGACAGGTTTTTTGCAGCCCCAGCATTTT.

The V call is TRBV5-1, the J call TRBJ2-2; 7 nucleotides align to TRBD2. Germline V gene data show CDR1 as SGHRS and CDR2 as YFSETQ. The CDR3 spans 15 residues. Unmatched junction bases numbered 7, after V lost 2 bases and J lost 6 bases. CDR3 loop: CASSFRGERAGELFF. The CDR3 nucleotides are TGCGCCAGCAGCTTTCGGGGGGAGAGAGCCGGGGAGCTGTTTTTT.

This rearrangement joins TRBV18 to TRBJ2-1, with 14 bases lining up with TRBD2. Germline loops: CDR1 KGHSH, CDR2 LQKENI. The CDR3 is 14 amino acids. Germline trimming cut 6 bases from V and 10 bases from J; bases unmatched to any gene: 5. The CDR3 bases are TGTGCCAGCTCCCAGGGACTAGCGGGGGTAGAGCAGTTCTTC. This sequence encodes CASSQGLAGVEQFF.

This sequence joins TRBV10-3 and TRBJ2-2; 7 bases fit TRBD1. This CDR3 region has 17 residues. V trimming: 5 bases; J trimming: 3 bases; junction bases outside the gene matches: 12. Per the germline V gene, CDR1 is ENHRY and CDR2 is SYGVKD. Here the CDR3 DNA reads TGTGCCATCAGTCTTTCACGGTCGACAGGGTACACCGGGGAGCTGTTTTTT. Translated, it gives CAISLSRSTGYTGELFF.

The chain couples TRBV19 to TRBJ2-7; 9 bases line up with TRBD1. Germline CDR1 LNHDA, CDR2 SQIVND (reference sequence). This CDR3 is built from 15 residues. V lost 6 bases and J lost 4; bases outside the gene matches: 10. The CDR3 protein is CASSLPGQGMYEQYF. As DNA, the CDR3 is TGTGCCAGTAGCCTACCGGGACAGGGTATGTACGAGCAGTACTTC.

This rearrangement joins TRBV11-2 to TRBJ2-2, with 8 positions matching TRBD2. CDR1 and CDR2 from the germline V gene are SGHAT and FQNNGV. The CDR3 length is 17 residues. The J segment lost 0 bases and the V segment lost 4 bases, leaving 7 bases of the junction unmatched. This chain's CDR3 is CASSSRAGGSNTGELFF. DNA of the CDR3: TGTGCCAGCAGCTCGAGGGCGGGGGGATCGAACACCGGGGAGCTGTTTTTT.

The chain links TRBV11-2 to TRBJ2-5; weak D call: TRBD2 (7 bases). Germline loops: CDR1 SGHAT, CDR2 FQNNGV. V was shortened by 5 bases and J by 3 bases, with 19 bases between the two germline ends. The CDR3 is 16 amino acids. The CDR3 loop reads CASSLPGGLLEETQYF. DNA for the CDR3: TGTGCCAGCAGCCTTCCCGGGGGGCTGTTAGAAGAGACCCAGTACTTC.

The sample holds a few counts of this clone. DNA of the CDR3: TGTGCCAGCAGCCGGCGGACAGAAAGGAGCTCTGGAAACACCATATATTTT. Amino acids: CASSRRTERSSGNTIYF. The rearrangement links TRBV5-6 to TRBJ1-3; D is perhaps TRBD1 (6 bases). From germline, CDR1 is SGHDT and CDR2 YYEEEE. Trimming left V 4 bases short and J 0 bases short, with 17 bases between. The CDR3 runs 17 residues.

This clone was found once. V gene TRBV7-2 combines with J gene TRBJ1-1, with TRBD1 as a possible D gene (5 bases). From germline, CDR1 is SGHTA and CDR2 FQGNSA. V was pared by 1 base and J by 3 bases, with 12 bases between. CDR3 length: 15 residues. CDR3 in DNA: TGTGCCAGCAGCTTAGGGTCGCAGGGATACACTGAAGCTTTCTTT. Protein: CASSLGSQGYTEAFF.

The CDR3 nucleotides are TGTGCCAGCAGTCTTACCAGGGCGGGGCCCCACGAGCAGTACTTC. This sequence encodes CASSLTRAGPHEQYF. This chain uses TRBV27 with TRBJ2-7; tentatively, D is TRBD2 (6 bases). The CDR3 runs 15 residues. Germline V lookup: CDR1 MNHEY, CDR2 SMNVEV (reference sequence). Trimming left V 5 bases short and J 5 bases short, with 19 bases between.

V and J are TRBV6-5 and TRBJ2-5, with 11 nucleotides matching TRBD1. The CDR3 sequence is 15 residues long. Per the germline V gene, CDR1 is MNHEY and CDR2 is SVGAGI. V shed 7 bases and J 5 bases; nucleotides not matched to a gene: 9. The CDR3 spells CASTKDRGLSETQYF. For the CDR3, the DNA is TGTGCCAGCACCAAGGACAGGGGGCTGAGTGAGACCCAGTACTTC.

This chain connects TRBV5-1 to TRBJ1-6; a weak D match, TRBD1 (6 bases). The CDR3 contains 14 residues. Germline assignment: CDR1 SGHRS and CDR2 YFSETQ. The V and J ends lost 1 base and 10 bases respectively, with 12 bases between them. The CDR3 is CASSLYAGESPLHF. In DNA form, the CDR3 reads TGCGCCAGCAGCTTGTACGCAGGGGAATCACCCCTCCACTTT. The variable domain in full, completed from reference TRBV5-1 and TRBJ1-6, reads KAGVTQTPRYLIKTRGQQVTLSCSPISGHRSVSWYQQTPGQGLQFLFEYFSETQRNKGNFPGRFSGRQFSNSRSEMNVSTLELGDSALYLCASSLYAGESPLHFGNGTRLTVT.

This clone was observed a few times. The rearrangement joins TRBV23-1 to TRBJ2-7; a weak D match, TRBD2 (7 bases). TRBV23-1 counts as an open reading frame of uncertain function. This CDR3 spans 17 amino acids. The V end was cut by 3 bases, the J end by 2 bases, with 20 bases between. The CDR3 DNA is TGCGCCAGCAGTCACAACCGTTTCGGGGGGCACACCTACGAGCAGTACTTC. Protein product: CASSHNRFGGHTYEQYF.

The CDR3 sequence: CSVEDLGTGGDYGYTF. CDR3 DNA: TGCAGCGTTGAAGACTTGGGGACAGGGGGGGACTATGGCTACACCTTC. The rearrangement joins TRBV29-1 to TRBJ1-2; 11 positions match TRBD1. CDR3 length equals 16 residues. V lost 0 bases to trimming and J lost 3 bases; unmatched junction nucleotides: 6. CDR1 and CDR2 from the germline V gene are SQVTM and ANQGSEA.

This clone was counted once. The V gene is TRBV5-4, the J gene TRBJ1-1; TRBD1 is a possible D gene (6 bases). Looked up from germline, CDR1 is SGHNT and CDR2 is YYREEE (reference sequence). With 3 bases removed from V and 0 bases from J, the gap between germline ends came to 9 bases. The CDR3 is 14 amino acids. CDR3 sequence reads: CASSYTGLNTEAFF. The CDR3 region has the DNA TGTGCCAGCAGCTATACAGGGCTGAACACTGAAGCTTTCTTT.

This sequence joins TRBV6-6 and TRBJ1-2, with unresolved D. V gave up 7 bases and J gave up 5 bases, with 11 bases separating them. This CDR3 has 12 residues. CDR1 is MNHNY, CDR2 SVGAGI, per germline (reference sequence). CDR3 in DNA: TGTGCCAGCACCGCCGGAGGATATGGCTACACCTTC. Translating it yields CASTAGGYGYTF.

This clone was detected only a few times. The V call is TRBV29-1, the J call TRBJ1-2; possible D gene TRBD1, 6 bases. Trimming shortened V by 6 bases and J by 3 bases, and 14 bases separated the two germline ends. Germline lookup yields CDR1 SQVTM and CDR2 ANQGSEA. The CDR3 runs to 13 residues. CDR3 nucleotide sequence: TGCAGCGTAGGGGGAAACAGGGACTATGGCTACACCTTC. This codes for CSVGGNRDYGYTF.

The genes are TRBV4-2 and TRBJ1-1; 7 bases match TRBD1. Germline CDR1 LGHNA, CDR2 YNFKEQ. J was trimmed by 8 bases and V by 0 bases; bases with no gene match: 9. The CDR3 spans 15 residues. The CDR3 loop reads CASSQEGGTVSEAFF. In DNA, the CDR3 is TGTGCCAGCAGCCAAGAAGGGGGGACAGTTTCCGAAGCTTTCTTT.